One and the same sample provided the 13 T cell receptor beta chains below, sequenced in a study of T-cell memory formation after mild COVID-19. Each CDR3 protein is one row after TCRdb ran MiXCR on the 5' RACE reads. The sample yields 150,000 to 200,000 distinct CDR3 sequences, roughly 30% seen once. Specimen: PBMCs or a T cell subset sorted from them (not recorded which). These receptors originate from an adult woman who had mild COVID-19 (a few samples of this study predate the infection). Cell type and time point are not known.

The chain's CDR3 is CASSRNPGQGVGDTQYF. The CDR3 DNA follows: TGTGCCAGCAGCCGGAACCCGGGACAGGGAGTCGGAGATACGCAGTATTTT. The chain combines TRBV4-2 with TRBJ2-3; TRBD1 matches 9 bases. The ends lost 4 bases at V and 5 bases at J; junction bases unmatched: 13. Germline V gene data show CDR1 as LGHNA and CDR2 as YNFKEQ. This CDR3 region has 17 residues.

The sample holds a few counts of this clonotype. The chain recombines TRBV28 with TRBJ2-7; D assignment may be TRBD1 or TRBD2 (6 bases each). The germline gives CDR1 MDHEN, CDR2 SYDVKM. Trimming took off 4 bases at V and 1 base at J, with 17 bases between the two ends. CDR3 length equals 16 residues. The DNA for the CDR3 is TGTGCCAGCAGTTCGCTACCGGGGGCCCTATCCTACGAGCAGTACTTC. Its translation: CASSSLPGALSYEQYF.

The chain combines TRBV12-3 or TRBV12-4 with TRBJ1-5; D is undetermined. This CDR3 has 14 amino acids. The V gene lost 4 bases and the J gene lost 1 base, with 8 bases spanning the gap. The CDR3 DNA is TGTGCCAGCAGTTATACAAGGAGCAATCAGCCCCAGCATTTT. This codes for CASSYTRSNQPQHF.

With respect to this clonotype: At one boundary the junction diverges from the germline segment, which might be a read error. This sequence joins TRBV3-1 and TRBJ2-4, with 8 bases aligning to TRBD1. Germline values: CDR1 LGHDT, CDR2 YNNKEL (reference sequence). CDR3 length equals 16 residues. This CDR3 is CASSQGIGTGSGGGHF. The CDR3 DNA reads TGTGCCAGCAGCCAAGGGATCGGGACAGGCTCTGGAGGGGGTCACTTC. The variable domain in full, with the rest retrieved from reference TRBV3-1 and TRBJ2-4, is DTAVSQTPKYLVTQMGNDKSIKCEQNLGHDTMYWYKQDSKKFLKIMFSYNNKELIINETVPNRFSPKSPDKAHLNLHINSLELGDSAVYFCASSQGIGTGSGGGHFGAGTRLSVL.

This clonotype has more than one count but fewer than ten. This chain links TRBV29-1 with TRBJ1-5; D unresolved. The CDR3 sequence is 12 residues long. The germline CDR1 and CDR2 sequences are SQVTM and ANQGSEA. Trimming left V 4 bases short and J 7 bases short, with 11 bases between. Here the CDR3 reads CSVVYDGQPQHF. In DNA, the CDR3 is TGCAGCGTTGTATATGACGGACAGCCCCAGCATTTT.

The table lists this clonotype with many counts. V gene TRBV20-1 combines with J gene TRBJ2-5; 8 bases are shared with TRBD1. The CDR3 consists of 13 residues. V shed 1 base, J shed 5 bases, and the junction held 3 bases outside the gene matches. Germline assignment: CDR1 DFQATT and CDR2 SNEGSKA (reference sequence). CDR3 region: CSARVQGVETQYF. The CDR3 DNA is TGCAGTGCTAGAGTACAGGGGGTTGAGACCCAGTACTTC.

This clonotype was seen a few times. This chain connects TRBV29-1 to TRBJ2-1; possibly TRBD1 for D (6 bases). Looked up from germline, CDR1 is SQVTM and CDR2 is ANQGSEA. Trimming removed 6 bases from V and 3 bases from J, with 12 bases in between. The CDR3 extends over 13 amino acids. The DNA for the CDR3 is TGCAGCGTCCGGACAGTAAGCTACAATGAGCAGTTCTTC. It encodes CSVRTVSYNEQFF.

The chain is built from TRBV18 and TRBJ2-1; D gene uncertain. CDR1 and CDR2 (germline): KGHSH, LQKENI. Trimming took off 0 bases at V and 5 bases at J, with 11 bases between the two ends. The CDR3 totals 15 residues. The CDR3 DNA is TGTGCCAGCTCACCACCTTACAATAGGAACAATGAGCAGTTCTTC. It codes for CASSPPYNRNNEQFF.

This clonotype was counted a few times. The CDR3 DNA is TGCAGCGTAGGGGACAGAAACAAAAACATTCAGTACTTC. It encodes CSVGDRNKNIQYF. J is TRBJ2-4 and V is TRBV29-1; 7 positions agree with TRBD1. The germline CDR1 and CDR2 sequences are SQVTM and ANQGSEA. V trimming: 6 bases; J trimming: 3 bases; junction bases outside the gene matches: 5. The CDR3 runs 13 residues.

This clonotype appeared a few times. The chain joins TRBV7-3 to TRBJ2-3; D is uncertain. V lost 5 bases and J lost 2, with 8 bases in between. This CDR3 comprises 13 residues. Germline V CDR1 and CDR2: SGHTA, FQGTGA. The CDR3 spells CASSQDITDTQYF. CDR3 coding DNA: TGTGCCAGCAGCCAAGATATCACAGATACGCAGTATTTT.

The V and J genes are TRBV3-1 and TRBJ2-5, with D uncertain. This CDR3 is 15 amino acids long. CDR1 LGHDT and CDR2 YNNKEL come from the germline V gene (reference sequence). Trimming took 3 bases from V and 1 from J, leaving 12 bases between them. CDR3 sequence (DNA): TGTGCCAGCAGCCAGGGTGGAGAGACCCAAGAGACCCAGTACTTC. Its translation is CASSQGGETQETQYF.

The V and J genes are TRBV30 and TRBJ2-7; perhaps TRBD1 as D (6 bases). The V end was cut by 0 bases, the J end by 2 bases, with 8 bases between. CDR3 length: 13 residues. Looked up from germline, CDR1 is GTSNPN and CDR2 is SVGIG (reference sequence). CDR3 protein: CAWSVQGAYEQYF. The CDR3 nucleotides read TGTGCCTGGAGTGTACAGGGAGCCTACGAGCAGTACTTC.

This clonotype was seen more than once but under ten times. The chain employs TRBV7-6 and TRBJ2-2; 14 bases map to TRBD2. The ends lost 5 bases at V and 4 bases at J; junction bases unmatched: 9. Germline CDR1 is SGHVS and CDR2 is FNYEAQ. The CDR3 is 18 amino acids. The CDR3 loop reads CASSHRLAGGPFTGELFF. CDR3 in DNA: TGTGCCAGCAGCCACCGACTAGCGGGGGGGCCCTTCACCGGGGAGCTGTTTTTT.